The 20 T cell receptor beta chains below all came from one sample that was sequenced in a study of T cells after yellow fever vaccination. One entry per CDR3 protein results from TCRdb running MiXCR on the 5' RACE reads. The repertoire includes 300,000 to 400,000 distinct CDR3 sequences, approximately 9% of them detected once, and roughly 18% sits in the top ten. Specimen: PBMCs, collected on the day of the first yellow fever vaccination. The receptor set was obtained from a man aged 18 to 29 who received the YFV17D yellow fever vaccine.

This clonotype was counted only a few times. The gene calls are TRBV24-1 and TRBJ2-5, with no clear D. CDR1 and CDR2 from the germline V gene are KGHDR and SFDVKD. V was trimmed by 2 bases and J by 6 bases, leaving 6 bases between them. CDR3 length equals 12 residues. CDR3 sequence: CATSDYGKTQYF. CDR3 coding DNA: TGTGCCACCAGTGATTATGGGAAGACCCAGTACTTC.

This clonotype has only a few counts. CDR3 residues: CASSLTGGSRWGEQFF. The CDR3 DNA sequence: TGTGCCAGCAGCCTTACAGGGGGTAGCCGTTGGGGTGAGCAGTTCTTC. The chain has TRBV7-6 and TRBJ2-1; 8 bases are a match to TRBD1. CDR3 length: 16 amino acids. Germline V lookup: CDR1 SGHVS, CDR2 FNYEAQ. V lost 5 bases and J lost 9; bases outside the gene matches: 15.

This clonotype was counted between two and nine times. The chain has TRBV9 and TRBJ1-3; D perhaps matches TRBD1 (5 bases). This CDR3 has 15 amino acids. V was trimmed by 1 base and J by 2 bases, leaving 10 bases between them. From germline, CDR1 is SGDLS and CDR2 YYNGEE. CDR3: CASSVSGAPGNTIYF. DNA of the CDR3: TGTGCCAGCAGCGTATCTGGGGCCCCTGGAAACACCATATATTTT.

The chain couples TRBV4-2 to TRBJ2-7, with 15 nucleotides matching TRBD2. Germline V CDR1 and CDR2: LGHNA, YNFKEQ. V was clipped by 4 bases and J by 3 bases; unmatched bases: 7. The CDR3 consists of 17 residues. The CDR3 protein is CASSPSGLAGGFYEQYF. The DNA for the CDR3 is TGTGCCAGCAGCCCTTCTGGACTAGCGGGGGGGTTCTACGAGCAGTACTTC.

In this sample, this clonotype turned up a few times. This chain links TRBV4-2 with TRBJ1-2; 12 bases align to TRBD1. This CDR3 comprises 16 residues. Trimming removed 1 base from V and 3 bases from J; junction bases left unmatched: 3. Per germline, CDR1 LGHNA and CDR2 YNFKEQ. For the CDR3, the DNA is TGTGCCAGCAGCCAAGGGGGGACAGGGGGCGACTATGGCTACACCTTC. Its protein is CASSQGGTGGDYGYTF.

This clonotype occurred many times. This rearrangement joins TRBV20-1 to TRBJ2-3; the match to TRBD2 covers 7 bases. This CDR3 region has 14 residues. Germline trimming cut 1 base from V and 4 bases from J; bases unmatched to any gene: 5. Germline CDR1 is DFQATT and CDR2 is SNEGSKA (reference sequence). The CDR3 region is CSARVAGVADTQYF. The CDR3 DNA is TGCAGTGCTAGAGTGGCGGGGGTAGCAGATACGCAGTATTTT.

This clonotype has a count of ten or more. The rearrangement links TRBV4-1 to TRBJ2-4; D is possibly TRBD2 (6 bases). Looked up from germline, CDR1 is MGHRA and CDR2 is YSYEKL. The CDR3 has 16 residues. The V gene lost 0 bases and the J gene lost 8 bases, with 17 bases spanning the gap. CDR3 amino acids: CASSQETAGWSDIQYF. In DNA, the CDR3 is TGCGCCAGCAGCCAAGAAACCGCGGGGTGGTCGGACATTCAGTACTTC.

CDR3 loop: CASSLGMIGQISYEQYV. Here the CDR3 DNA reads TGTGCCAGCAGCTTGGGGATGATCGGACAGATCTCCTACGAGCAGTACGTC. The chain employs TRBV5-8 and TRBJ2-7, with a possible D match to TRBD1 (6 bases). The germline V gene encodes CDR1 SGHTS and CDR2 YDEGEE. The V end was cut by 0 bases, the J end by 0 bases, with 16 bases between. This CDR3 contains 17 residues.

This clonotype was picked up a small number of times. The gene calls are TRBV18 and TRBJ1-5; tentatively, D is TRBD1 (5 bases). The V end was cut by 1 base, the J end by 0 bases, with 7 bases between. The CDR3 loop spans 15 amino acids. Looked up from germline, CDR1 is KGHSH and CDR2 is LQKENI. CDR3 DNA sequence: TGTGCCAGCTCACCACTGGGACCTAGCAATCAGCCCCAGCATTTT. This encodes CASSPLGPSNQPQHF.

The J gene is TRBJ2-7, the V gene TRBV20-1; no firm D call. CDR3 length equals 14 residues. V was trimmed by 5 bases and J by 0 bases, leaving 14 bases between them. CDR1 DFQATT and CDR2 SNEGSKA come from the germline V gene (reference sequence). The CDR3 DNA follows: TGCAGTGCTTCGGCCCCGGAGCTCTCCTACGAGCAGTACTTC. Protein product: CSASAPELSYEQYF.

The gene calls are TRBV12-3 or TRBV12-4 and TRBJ1-3; the D is unclear. This CDR3 has 14 residues. Trimming cost V 5 bases and J 4 bases, with 12 bases left between them. CDR3 bases: TGTGCCAGCAGTATCCGCGAGGCCGGAAACACCATATATTTT. Protein product: CASSIREAGNTIYF.

The CDR3 reads CASSYPGTSGESSYNEQFF. CDR3 DNA sequence: TGTGCCAGCAGCTACCCCGGGACTAGCGGGGAAAGCTCCTACAATGAGCAGTTCTTC. This sequence joins TRBV5-4 and TRBJ2-1; TRBD2 matches at 13 bases. V lost 3 bases and J lost 0; bases outside the gene matches: 9. Germline V gene lookup returns CDR1 SGHNT and CDR2 YYREEE (reference sequence). The CDR3 has 19 amino acids.

This clonotype was seen at least ten times. The rearrangement links TRBV24-1 to TRBJ2-4; D unresolved. From germline, CDR1 is KGHDR and CDR2 SFDVKD. Trimming cost V 2 bases and J 6 bases, with 7 bases left between them. The CDR3 is 13 amino acids. DNA of the CDR3: TGTGCCACCAGTGATTCGTACGGAAACATTCAGTACTTC. Protein: CATSDSYGNIQYF.

This clonotype was recorded many times. The rearrangement uses TRBV6-4 and TRBJ2-3; maybe TRBD1 (5 bases). V shed 4 bases and J shed 4 bases, with 12 bases lying between them. CDR3 length: 14 residues. The germline V gene encodes CDR1 MRHNA and CDR2 SNTAGT. The CDR3 is CASSGQINSDTQYF. In DNA form, the CDR3 reads TGTGCCAGCAGTGGACAGATAAATTCAGATACGCAGTATTTT.

This clonotype was seen only a few times. V gene TRBV3-1 combines with J gene TRBJ2-7; 9 nucleotides align to TRBD1. Germline-derived CDR1 and CDR2 are LGHDT and YNNKEL (reference sequence). J lost 2 bases, V lost 2 bases, and 4 bases had no gene match. The CDR3 totals 15 residues. CDR3 nucleotides: TGTGCCAGCAGCCAACCCGGACAGGGGACCTACGAGCAGTACTTC. Protein sequence: CASSQPGQGTYEQYF.

This clonotype was counted at least ten times. The gene calls are TRBV29-1 and TRBJ2-7; tentatively, D is TRBD2 (6 bases). The length of the CDR3 is 14 residues. V was shortened by 0 bases and J by 3 bases, with 12 bases between the two germline ends. Germline CDR1 is SQVTM and CDR2 is ANQGSEA. CDR3 loop: CSVEEGGSGYEQYF. DNA of the CDR3: TGCAGCGTTGAAGAGGGGGGTTCTGGCTACGAGCAGTACTTC.

Ten or more counts support this clonotype. The chain is built from TRBV7-9 and TRBJ1-1, with 7 bases matching TRBD1. The germline V gene has CDR1 SEHNR and CDR2 FQNEAQ (reference sequence). Trimming at V came to 5 bases and at J to 4 bases, leaving 7 bases not matched to a gene. This CDR3 region has 14 residues. The CDR3 loop reads CASSRLTGTTEAFF. CDR3 DNA sequence: TGTGCCAGCAGCCGCCTGACAGGGACCACTGAAGCTTTCTTT.

The chain combines TRBV12-3 or TRBV12-4 with TRBJ2-5; D gene ambiguous. The CDR3 consists of 16 residues. The V end was cut by 4 bases, the J end by 4 bases, with 19 bases between. For the CDR3, the DNA is TGTGCCAGCAGTTCCGGTGACACCTACTTTAGAGAGACCCAGTACTTC. Residues: CASSSGDTYFRETQYF.

This clonotype was detected a few times. The gene calls are TRBV15 and TRBJ2-3, with D uncertain. The V end lost 5 bases, the J end lost 6 bases, and 12 bases lay between the germline ends. The germline CDR1 and CDR2 sequences are LNHNV and YYDKDF (reference sequence). The CDR3 consists of 13 residues. CDR3 amino acids: CATSLPLEDTQYF. CDR3 nucleotide sequence: TGTGCCACCAGCCTCCCCCTCGAGGATACGCAGTATTTT.

This rearrangement joins TRBV5-4 to TRBJ2-1, with 8 bases fitting TRBD1. J lost 5 bases, V lost 1 base, and 2 bases had no gene match. CDR3 length: 14 amino acids. Germline-derived CDR1 and CDR2 are SGHNT and YYREEE (reference sequence). CDR3 nucleotide sequence: TGTGCCAGCAGCTTGACCAGGGGGCACAATGAGCAGTTCTTC. Residues: CASSLTRGHNEQFF. The whole variable domain, remainder taken from reference TRBV5-4 and TRBJ2-1, is ETGVTQSPTHLIKTRGQQVTLRCSSQSGHNTVSWYQQALGQGPQFIFQYYREEENGRGNFPPRFSGLQFPNYSSELNVNALELDDSALYLCASSLTRGHNEQFFGPGTRLTVL.